This T cell receptor (beta chain) was obtained from a study of blood T cells in healthy people across ages. Study details: The template switching approach captured approximately one barcoded beta molecule for every two T cells. Study outcomes and limitations: With age, beta diversity per million T cells declined roughly linearly, significantly by approximately 41.

Turning to this clonotype: Its antigen is still unknown.

Together with a sample-barcoded 5' primer, a J-beta primer mix was included in a second PCR lasting roughly 6 to 12 cycles. Each CDR3 protein is one row after TCRdb ran MiXCR on the 5' RACE reads. The sample gives some 1.5 million distinct CDR3 sequences, approximately 43% of which show up once; about 4% is in the top ten. This receptor was taken from a woman aged 18-29 years in good health. The sample was blood.

Written as DNA, the CDR3 is TGTGCCAGCAGCTTCAGACAGGGGGCCGGTGGCTACACCTTC. Its translation: CASSFRQGAGGYTF. The V and J genes are TRBV7-9 and TRBJ1-2; the match to TRBD1 covers 10 bases. CDR1 and CDR2 (germline): SEHNR, FQNEAQ (reference sequence). CDR3 length: 14 residues. After removal of 3 bases from V and 7 bases from J, the junction contained 5 bases not matched to a gene. The complete variable domain, with remaining parts taken from reference TRBV7-9 and TRBJ1-2, reads DTGVSQNPRHKITKRGQNVTFRCDPISEHNRLYWYRQTLGQGPEFLTYFQNEAQLEKSRLLSDRFSAERPKGSFSTLEIQRTEQGDSAMYLCASSFRQGAGGYTFGSGTRLTVV.